The 6 T cell receptor beta chains below were found in one sample sequenced in a study of regulatory T cells in long-lasting Graves disease. Arm-PCR with iRepertoire HTBI primers amplified the CDR3 regions for these TCR beta libraries. A single record per CDR3 protein comes from TCRdb applying MiXCR to the multiplex PCR reads. The sample lists some 240,000 distinct CDR3 sequences, about 19% seen once, with approximately 12% in the top ten. Time point given: newly diagnosed GD, antithyroid drugs for less than 3 months. There was RNA extracted from PBMCs, and the TCR library was made from it. In addition, the sample was reused for a study of T cells in Graves' hyperthyroidism and ophthalmopathy.

The starting material was peripheral blood mononuclear cells (PBMCs), obtained at new diagnosis, from a patient treated with antithyroid drugs. Receptor source: a woman under 40 with Graves disease.

V and J are TRBV12-5 and TRBJ2-5; 7 nucleotides agree with TRBD1. The ends lost 7 bases at V and 5 bases at J; junction bases unmatched: 13. The CDR3 runs 15 residues. CDR1 and CDR2 from the germline V gene are LGHNT and FRNRAP. This chain's CDR3 is CASALTGAPFETQYF. CDR3 bases: TGTGCTAGTGCCCTCACAGGGGCCCCCTTCGAGACCCAGTACTTC.

This clonotype was observed at least ten times. This chain uses TRBV30 with TRBJ1-2; 9 positions match TRBD1. Germline V lookup: CDR1 GTSNPN, CDR2 SVGIG (reference sequence). The CDR3 sequence is 12 residues long. Trimming cost V 3 bases and J 4 bases; bases outside gene matches: 0. Here the CDR3 DNA reads TGTGCCTGGAGGGACAGGGGCTATGGCTACACCTTC. Translating it yields CAWRDRGYGYTF.

This clonotype was seen at least ten times. The rearrangement joins TRBV11-3 to TRBJ2-3; no definite D call. Per the germline V gene, CDR1 is SGHNT and CDR2 is YENEEA. The CDR3 is made up of 16 amino acids. V was trimmed by 5 bases and J by 3 bases, leaving 18 bases between them. CDR3 sequence: CASSTRTRLGTDTQYF. The DNA of the CDR3 is TGTGCCAGCAGCACCCGCACTCGCTTAGGGACAGATACGCAGTATTTT.

This clonotype is a singleton in its sample. This may stem from a read error, because a much larger clone lies one nucleotide away. The chain couples TRBV7-3 to TRBJ1-6; D uncertain. V lost 5 bases and J lost 7, with 9 bases in between. This CDR3 has 13 residues. The germline gives CDR1 SGHTA, CDR2 FQGTGA. CDR3 in amino acids: CASSESRNSPLHF. The CDR3 nucleotides read TGTGCCAGCAGCGAGAGTCGAAATTCACCCCTCCACTTT.

This clonotype occurred many times. The chain employs TRBV6-5 and TRBJ2-7; 9 nucleotides match TRBD1. The V gene end was trimmed by 0 bases and the J gene end by 2 bases; junction bases not matched to a gene: 5. CDR1 and CDR2 from the germline V gene are MNHEY and SVGAGI. The length of the CDR3 is 16 residues. The DNA for the CDR3 is TGTGCCAGCAGTTACTCAGGGACAGGGCTAACCTACGAGCAGTACTTC. Translating it yields CASSYSGTGLTYEQYF.

The CDR3 sequence: CASSLKQGDYGYTF. The CDR3 bases are TGCGCCAGCAGCCTAAAACAGGGGGACTATGGCTACACCTTC. This chain connects TRBV5-1 to TRBJ1-2; 8 bases map to TRBD1. This CDR3 spans 14 amino acids. The V segment lost 4 bases and the J segment 3 bases; nucleotides outside the gene matches: 5. CDR1 is SGHRS, CDR2 YFSETQ, per germline.